This is a list of T cell receptor beta chains from one sample in a study of shared T cell receptors in the human thymus. Clones were read by immunoSEQ multiplex PCR, and TCRdb kept only the in-frame ones, dropping some. The table includes 550,000 to 800,000 clones, approximately 83% detected once. This sample was shared with a second study, whose subject was human thymus T cells.

Sequencing was done on a sample of thymocytes. These receptors all come from a girl less than two years old with a congenital heart defect. Both conserved end residues are part of each CDR3. The D gene is left open where the match is weak. Clone size is stated in some rows and not others, as once, few, many or a class when expanded.

v_gene: TRBV28
j_gene: TRBJ2-2
d_gene: .
abundance: .
CDR3nt: TGTGCCAGCAGTTTTTACCGTGAGGGCACCGGGGAGCTGTTTTTT
CDR3aa: CASSFYREGTGELFF

v_gene: TRBV7-2
j_gene: TRBJ1-1
d_gene: .
abundance: .
CDR3nt: TGTGCCAGCAGCTTAGCGCGATTTTCTGGGACTTTCACTGAAGCTTTCTTT
CDR3aa: CASSLARFSGTFTEAFF

v_gene: TRBV9
j_gene: TRBJ2-1
d_gene: TRBD1
abundance: .
CDR3nt: TGTGCCAGCAGCCTCCACCCGGCAGGGGGACCCTCCTACAATGAGCAGTTCTTC
CDR3aa: CASSLHPAGGPSYNEQFF

v_gene: TRBV5-8
j_gene: TRBJ2-5
d_gene: TRBD1
abundance: .
CDR3nt: TGTGCCAGCAGCTTGGTAACCCGGGACAGGGGACTCCAAGAGACCCAGTACTTC
CDR3aa: CASSLVTRDRGLQETQYF

v_gene: TRBV27
j_gene: TRBJ2-1
d_gene: .
abundance: .
CDR3nt: TGTGCCAGCAGTTTAAGAGTTGAGGCGGGATCAGTCAATGAGCAGTTCTTC
CDR3aa: CASSLRVEAGSVNEQFF

v_gene: TRBV28
j_gene: TRBJ2-7
d_gene: .
abundance: .
CDR3nt: TGTGCCAGCAGTTTCGGGCTTTTTAGGGGCCCTACCCGTAGGGGCGAGCAGTACTTC
CDR3aa: CASSFGLFRGPTRRGEQYF

v_gene: TRBV5-8
j_gene: TRBJ2-1
d_gene: TRBD1
abundance: .
CDR3nt: TGTGCCAGCAGCCCTACTGACAGGGCATACAATGAGCAGTTCTTC
CDR3aa: CASSPTDRAYNEQFF

v_gene: TRBV10-3
j_gene: TRBJ1-6
d_gene: .
abundance: .
CDR3nt: TGTGCCATCAGTGACCGCGAAAGTTCACCCCTCCACTTT
CDR3aa: CAISDRESSPLHF

v_gene: TRBV2
j_gene: TRBJ1-5
d_gene: TRBD1
abundance: .
CDR3nt: TGTGCCAGCAGTGAAACTCAGCGGACAGGGCATTCCGTCGAGAGCAATCAGCCCCAGCATTTT
CDR3aa: CASSETQRTGHSVESNQPQHF

v_gene: TRBV29-1
j_gene: TRBJ1-2
d_gene: .
abundance: .
CDR3nt: TGCAGCGTTGTTCGGGGTGCCTACCTACACAGCACTGGCTACACCTTC
CDR3aa: CSVVRGAYLHSTGYTF

v_gene: TRBV4-1
j_gene: TRBJ2-5
d_gene: TRBD1
abundance: few
CDR3nt: TGCGCCAGCAGCCAACCAAGACAGGGTCCCCGACAAGAGACCCAGTACTTC
CDR3aa: CASSQPRQGPRQETQYF

v_gene: TRBV19
j_gene: TRBJ1-2
d_gene: .
abundance: .
CDR3nt: TGTGCCAGTAGTATAGATCGGAGTTATGGCTACACCTTC
CDR3aa: CASSIDRSYGYTF

v_gene: TRBV5-6
j_gene: TRBJ2-2
d_gene: TRBD2
abundance: .
CDR3nt: TGTGCCAGCAGCTCCCTGTCTAGCGGGGGGACCGGGGAGCTGTTTTTT
CDR3aa: CASSSLSSGGTGELFF

v_gene: TRBV4-3
j_gene: TRBJ2-1
d_gene: .
abundance: .
CDR3nt: TGCGCCAGCAGCCTGATCAGGGTTTCCGGACAGTTCTTC
CDR3aa: CASSLIRVSGQFF

v_gene: TRBV6-1
j_gene: TRBJ1-2
d_gene: .
abundance: .
CDR3nt: TGTGCCAGCAGTGAATTCTTGCTCTGGGAGAATGGCTACACCTTC
CDR3aa: CASSEFLLWENGYTF

v_gene: TRBV2
j_gene: TRBJ2-3
d_gene: TRBD2
abundance: .
CDR3nt: TGTGCCAGCAGTGAAGCGCAAGGGCTAGCGGGGGTGGGGGATACGCAGTATTTT
CDR3aa: CASSEAQGLAGVGDTQYF

v_gene: TRBV5-5
j_gene: TRBJ1-1
d_gene: .
abundance: .
CDR3nt: TGTGCCAGCAGCTTGTATCGGAACACTGAAGCTTTCTTT
CDR3aa: CASSLYRNTEAFF

v_gene: TRBV6-6
j_gene: TRBJ2-3
d_gene: .
abundance: .
CDR3nt: TGTGCCAGCAGCCACGACATTGGAACCATCACAGATACGCAGTATTTT
CDR3aa: CASSHDIGTITDTQYF